These T cell receptor beta chains were read from a single sample in a study of shared clonotypes between healthy human individuals. TCRdb's table, derived via immunoSEQ multiplex PCR, lists solely in-frame clones and lacks some. The sample lists about 2.1 million clones, roughly 91% occurring once. What was sequenced was naive CD8+ T cells from PBMCs. These receptors all stem from a man aged 18 to 29 in good health. Some clones in this sample may be carry-over from other donors' samples. Each CDR3 is given with its conserved first and last residue. Each record gives: D gene, V gene, clone size, J gene, CDR3 DNA, CDR3 protein. The D gene is left open where the match is weak. Clone size, where shown, is once, few, many, or a class for clones that have expanded.

NA	TRBV29-1	NA	TRBJ1-3	TGCAGCGCCACTCTGCGGAGCGACTCTGGAAACACCATATATTTT	CSATLRSDSGNTIYF
NA	TRBV7-2	NA	TRBJ1-2	TGTGCCAGCAGCCCCTCACAGGCTGTTCAATACTATGGCTACACCTTC	CASSPSQAVQYYGYTF
NA	TRBV9	NA	TRBJ2-7	TGTGCCAGCAGCGATCCGTATGGGCGGGGCTCCTACGAGCAGTACTTC	CASSDPYGRGSYEQYF
TRBD2	TRBV9	NA	TRBJ2-1	TGTGCCAGCAGCGTAGCGGTCGGGAGGGAGTCCTACAATGAGCAGTTCTTC	CASSVAVGRESYNEQFF
NA	TRBV5-1	NA	TRBJ2-7	TGCGCCAGCCGGGCAGACCAATTCTACGAGCAGTACTTC	CASRADQFYEQYF
TRBD2	TRBV27	NA	TRBJ2-7	TGTGCCAGCAGTTTTAGCGGGAGGCTGGGCGAGCAGTACTTC	CASSFSGRLGEQYF
NA	TRBV27	few	TRBJ1-5	TGTGCCAGCAGTTTACTCAATCAGCCCCAGCATTTT	CASSLLNQPQHF
TRBD1	TRBV10-2	NA	TRBJ2-4	TGCGCCAGCAGTCCACCTCAGGGGGTCGGGGCCAAAAACATTCAGTACTTC	CASSPPQGVGAKNIQYF
NA	TRBV6-6	few	TRBJ2-5	TGTGCCAGCAGTTTGGGGGGCGGCGAGACCCAGTACTTC	CASSLGGGETQYF
NA	TRBV6-5	once	TRBJ1-4	TGTGCCAGCAGATTGTGGGAAGGGGATGAAAAACTGTTTTTT	CASRLWEGDEKLFF
TRBD1	TRBV5-5	NA	TRBJ2-7	TGTGCCAGCAGCTGGGACAGGGGCTCCTACGAGCAGTACTTC	CASSWDRGSYEQYF
NA	TRBV27	NA	TRBJ2-2	TGTGCCAGCAGTTTATTAGGCACCGGGGAGCTGTTTTTT	CASSLLGTGELFF
NA	TRBV19	NA	TRBJ2-1	TGTGCCAGTAGTATCCGGGGCCCTAGCTATGAGCAGTTCTTC	CASSIRGPSYEQFF
NA	TRBV27	NA	TRBJ1-5	TGTGCCAGCAGTTTAGGCTATTATAGCAATCAGCCCCAGCATTTT	CASSLGYYSNQPQHF
NA	TRBV25-1	NA	TRBJ2-7	TGTGCCAGCAGTGGTTATCGGACCCGGAACTACGAGCAGTACTTC	CASSGYRTRNYEQYF
NA	TRBV7-9	NA	TRBJ2-3	TGTGCCAGCAGCTTTAATGGTATGGCTATAACAGATACGCAGTATTTT	CASSFNGMAITDTQYF
NA	TRBV5-1	NA	TRBJ2-7	TGCGCCAGCAGCTTGGTGTATGGGGCTCAGGGTTCCGCAACCTACGAGCAGTACTTC	CASSLVYGAQGSATYEQYF
NA	TRBV6-5	NA	TRBJ2-7	TGTGCCAGCAGTTACTCGGAAAACCCACAGAACGAGCAGTACTTC	CASSYSENPQNEQYF
NA	TRBV29-1	NA	TRBJ1-4	TGCAGCGTCCGCGGAGGGGGGGAACTGTTTTTT	CSVRGGGELFF
TRBD2	TRBV27	NA	TRBJ2-7	TGTGCCAGCAGTCTAGAAGCGGGAGGGCCCTACGAGCAGTACTTC	CASSLEAGGPYEQYF
NA	TRBV25-1	NA	TRBJ2-2	TGTGCCAGCATGTCTAGCACCGGGGAGCTGTTTTTT	CASMSSTGELFF
TRBD1	TRBV27	NA	TRBJ2-7	TGTGCCAGCAGTTTGACAGGGGGGACCTACGAGCAGTACTTC	CASSLTGGTYEQYF
NA	TRBV28	NA	TRBJ1-3	TGTGCCAGCAGTTTGGCCCCTTGGCGTACCGGGGACGGCTCTGGAAACACCATATATTTT	CASSLAPWRTGDGSGNTIYF
NA	TRBV6-5	NA	TRBJ1-3	TGTGCCAGCACCACAGGGTTCGGCGGCGACACCATATATTTT	CASTTGFGGDTIYF
NA	TRBV4-1	NA	TRBJ1-5	TGCGCCAGCAGCCAAGATCGACATCAGGGTCCCGATCAGCCCCAGCATTTT	CASSQDRHQGPDQPQHF
TRBD1	TRBV28	NA	TRBJ2-1	TGTGCCAGCAGTTTCCCGGGGACAGGGAGGTTCAATGAGCAGTTCTTC	CASSFPGTGRFNEQFF
NA	TRBV27	NA	TRBJ1-1	TGTGCCAGCAGTTTACGGCCGGGGGGAATCACTGAAGCTTTCTTT	CASSLRPGGITEAFF
NA	TRBV9	NA	TRBJ1-2	TGTGCCAGCAGCGTATCCTGGGAGGGGACTAACTATGGCTACACCTTC	CASSVSWEGTNYGYTF
TRBD1	TRBV2	few	TRBJ1-5	TGTGCCAGCAGACCCAGACAGGGGGCCCATCAGCCCCAGCATTTT	CASRPRQGAHQPQHF
TRBD2	TRBV9	once	TRBJ2-3	TGTGCCAGCAGCGGGGGACTACCTAGCACAGATACGCAGTATTTT	CASSGGLPSTDTQYF
NA	TRBV7-9	NA	TRBJ2-7	TGTGCCAGCAGCTTAACTTCCTCCTACGAGCAGTACTTC	CASSLTSSYEQYF
NA	TRBV20-1	NA	TRBJ2-5	TGCAGTGCAATGGAGGAGACCCAGTACTTC	CSAMEETQYF
TRBD1	TRBV7-6	NA	TRBJ2-7	TGTGCCAGCAGCTTAGGACAGGGTGTCGAGCAGTACTTC	CASSLGQGVEQYF
NA	TRBV7-2	NA	TRBJ2-7	TGTGCCAGCAGCCCGCAAGGTGCGCTAGACAACGAGCAGTACTTC	CASSPQGALDNEQYF
TRBD2	TRBV4-2	NA	TRBJ2-7	TGTGCCAGCAGCCAAGATAAAGGAGGGACTAGCAGACACTTC	CASSQDKGGTSRHF
NA	TRBV28	NA	TRBJ1-1	TGTGCCAGCCTGGACACTGAAGCTTTCTTT	CASLDTEAFF
NA	TRBV11-2	NA	TRBJ1-2	TGTGCCAGCAGCCTGGGAGGCACCTACTTGGGCTACACCTTC	CASSLGGTYLGYTF
NA	TRBV28	NA	TRBJ2-1	TGTGCCAGCAGTTTATTGGCGTTGGATGAGCAGTTCTTC	CASSLLALDEQFF
NA	TRBV4-2	NA	TRBJ2-2	TGTGCCAGCAGCCAAGATACCGGGGAGCTGTTTTTT	CASSQDTGELFF
NA	TRBV11-3	NA	TRBJ1-6	TGTGCCAGCACATCCCCCCCCCGGGACACTCTATACCGGTCACCCCTCCACTTT	CASTSPPRDTLYRSPLHF
NA	TRBV5-1	NA	TRBJ1-2	TGCGCCAGCGGAGATGACATTGGCTACACCTTC	CASGDDIGYTF
NA	TRBV27	NA	TRBJ2-5	TGTGCCAGCAGTCCCCAAGGAGGGTTACTGGAAGAGACCCAGTACTTC	CASSPQGGLLEETQYF
NA	TRBV27	NA	TRBJ1-1	TGTGCCAGCAGTTTATCTGGACAAACGAACACTGAAGCTTTCTTT	CASSLSGQTNTEAFF
NA	TRBV9	NA	TRBJ2-7	TGTGCCAGCAGCGTAGTTGGGGGCGTGGGCGAGCAGTACTTC	CASSVVGGVGEQYF
TRBD1	TRBV28	NA	TRBJ1-5	TGTGCCAGCAAGGACAGGGGGCACGGTCAGCCCCAGCATTTT	CASKDRGHGQPQHF
NA	TRBV29-1	NA	TRBJ1-1	TGCAGCGCGGACCTTTGGTCTTTAAACACTGAAGCTTTCTTT	CSADLWSLNTEAFF
TRBD2	TRBV28	NA	TRBJ2-3	TGTGCCAGCAGTTTTTACCCCACTAGCGGGAGACCCCTAGATACGCAGTATTTT	CASSFYPTSGRPLDTQYF
NA	TRBV6-1	once	TRBJ1-1	TGTGCCAGCAGTGAATTGGGTCAGCCGAACACTGAAGCTTTCTTT	CASSELGQPNTEAFF
NA	TRBV19	NA	TRBJ2-3	TGTGCCAGTAGTATTTGGGACGGTAGCACAGATACGCAGTATTTT	CASSIWDGSTDTQYF
NA	TRBV4-3	NA	TRBJ2-6	TGCGCCAGCAGCCAACTACTAGACTCTGGGGCCAACGTCCTGACTTTC	CASSQLLDSGANVLTF
NA	TRBV5-4	once	TRBJ2-3	TGTGCCAGCAGCTTATTCGGCACAGATACGCAGTATTTT	CASSLFGTDTQYF
TRBD2	TRBV7-2	NA	TRBJ2-5	TGTGCCAGCAGCTTAGGGCCCGTACTAGCGGTTGCGGAGACCCAGTACTTC	CASSLGPVLAVAETQYF
TRBD2	TRBV18	NA	TRBJ2-1	TGTGCCAGCTCACCGCGGGGACTAGCGGGAGTTGTAAATGAGCAGTTCTTC	CASSPRGLAGVVNEQFF
NA	TRBV27	NA	TRBJ2-5	NA	CASSFGFGTGEYF
NA	TRBV4-1	NA	TRBJ2-6	TGCGCCAGCAGCCAAGCTTCCGGGGCCAACGTCCTGACTTTC	CASSQASGANVLTF